This TCR beta chain was identified during a study of T cells after yellow fever vaccination. Study results and caveats: After the booster, about 95% of CD4 and approximately 90% of CD8 primary-response clones were re-detected. Compared with primary, the secondary response was weaker and peaked at day 5, not 15.

Ten or more counts support this clonotype. Its antigen is unidentified. TCRdb used MiXCR to reprocess the 5' RACE reads, holding one entry per CDR3 protein. The sample lists approximately 450,000 distinct CDR3 sequences; over 15% were seen once. Germline loops: CDR1 SGHKS, CDR2 YYEKEE (reference sequence). V shed 1 base and J shed 8 bases, with 22 bases lying between them. There are 17 residues in the CDR3. The chain recombines TRBV5-5 with TRBJ2-1; D not resolved. The clonotype comes from a man between 18 and 35 years old who received the YFV17D yellow fever vaccine. The specimen was PBMCs, collected before the yellow fever booster vaccination. The CDR3 bases are TGTGCCAGCAGCTTGTTCGGGCTTAATTCCGAAGGCGATGAGCAGTTCTTC. Translated, it gives CASSLFGLNSEGDEQFF.